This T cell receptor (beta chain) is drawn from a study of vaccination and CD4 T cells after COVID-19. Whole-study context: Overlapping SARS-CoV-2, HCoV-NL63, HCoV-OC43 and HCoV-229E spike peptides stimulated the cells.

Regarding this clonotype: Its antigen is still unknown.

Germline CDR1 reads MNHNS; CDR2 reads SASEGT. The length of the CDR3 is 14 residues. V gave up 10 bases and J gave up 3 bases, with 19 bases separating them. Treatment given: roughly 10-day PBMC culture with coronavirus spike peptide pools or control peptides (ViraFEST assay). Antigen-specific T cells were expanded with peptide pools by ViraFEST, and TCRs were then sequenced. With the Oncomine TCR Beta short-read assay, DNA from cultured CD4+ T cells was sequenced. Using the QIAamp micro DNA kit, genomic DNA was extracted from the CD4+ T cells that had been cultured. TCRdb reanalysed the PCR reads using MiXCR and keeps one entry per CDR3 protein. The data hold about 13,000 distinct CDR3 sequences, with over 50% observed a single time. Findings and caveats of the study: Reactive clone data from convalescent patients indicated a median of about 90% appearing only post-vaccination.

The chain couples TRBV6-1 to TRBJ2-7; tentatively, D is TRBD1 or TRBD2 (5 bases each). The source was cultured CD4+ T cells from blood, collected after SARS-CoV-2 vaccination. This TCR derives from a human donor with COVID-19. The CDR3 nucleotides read TGTGCCACACCGAAACCGGGACGGAACTACGAGCAGTACTTC. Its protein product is CATPKPGRNYEQYF.